Listed here is a single TCR beta chain. The sample belongs to a study of shared clonotypes between healthy human individuals. Sequencing was at deep level. Assay: immunoSEQ multiplex PCR; the TCRdb copy retains only in-frame clones and omits some. The sample gives more than 2 million clones, almost 96% of which show up once; around 0.13% is in the top ten. Trimming at V came to 5 bases and at J to 8 bases, leaving 7 bases not matched to a gene. This CDR3 has 14 residues. Germline values: CDR1 SEHNR, CDR2 FQNEAQ (reference sequence). This TCR was sampled from a man younger than 30 in good health. The V call is TRBV7-9, the J call TRBJ1-4; 8 positions match TRBD1. Sequenced: naive CD4+ T cells sorted from blood. Subset here: CD45RA+ positively selected. The CDR3 loop reads CASSQDRGLEKLFF. The CDR3 region has the DNA TGTGCCAGCAGCCAAGACAGGGGTTTAGAAAAACTGTTTTTT. Together with reference TRBV7-9 and TRBJ1-4, the CDR3 gives the full variable domain: DTGVSQNPRHKITKRGQNVTFRCDPISEHNRLYWYRQTLGQGPEFLTYFQNEAQLEKSRLLSDRFSAERPKGSFSTLEIQRTEQGDSAMYLCASSQDRGLEKLFFGSGTQLSVL.